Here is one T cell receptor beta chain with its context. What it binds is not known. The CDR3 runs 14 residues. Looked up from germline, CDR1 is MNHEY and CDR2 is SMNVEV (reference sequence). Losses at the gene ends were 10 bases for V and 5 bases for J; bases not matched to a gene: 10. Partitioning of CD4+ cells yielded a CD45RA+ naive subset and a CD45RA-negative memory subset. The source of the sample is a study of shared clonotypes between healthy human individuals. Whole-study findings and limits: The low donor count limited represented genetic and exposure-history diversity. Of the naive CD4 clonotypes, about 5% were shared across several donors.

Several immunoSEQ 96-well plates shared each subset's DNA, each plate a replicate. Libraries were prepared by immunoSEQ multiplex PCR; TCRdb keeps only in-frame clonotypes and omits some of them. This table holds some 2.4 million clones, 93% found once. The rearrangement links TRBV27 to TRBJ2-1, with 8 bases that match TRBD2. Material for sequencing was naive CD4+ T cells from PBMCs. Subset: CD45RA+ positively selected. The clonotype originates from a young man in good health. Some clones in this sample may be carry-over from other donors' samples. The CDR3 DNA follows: TGTGCCACCCAATTTAGCGGGACCCACAATGAGCAGTTCTTC. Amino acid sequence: CATQFSGTHNEQFF.